The TCR beta chain described here comes from a study of shared clonotypes between healthy human individuals. General study results and limits: Sequencing depth was expected to influence donor clonotype sharing.

A word on this clone: The target antigen is unknown.

With V trimmed by 0 bases and J by 5 bases, 10 bases remained unmatched. Germline V CDR1 and CDR2: SGHDT, YYEEEE. The length of the CDR3 is 17 residues. Only in-frame clones appear in the TCRdb table, and some are missing; sequencing was by immunoSEQ multiplex PCR. The repertoire holds around 480,000 clones, with about 75% as singletons. V gene TRBV5-6 combines with J gene TRBJ2-5; 10 nucleotides align to TRBD1. The receptor's source is a woman aged 40 to 55 in good health. Some clones in this sample may be carry-over from other donors' samples. Material: PBMCs. The CDR3 spells CASSLEAGQGGAETQYF. The CDR3, as DNA: TGTGCCAGCAGCTTGGAGGCTGGACAGGGGGGAGCGGAGACCCAGTACTTC.